This is a list of T cell receptor beta chains from one sample in a study of long-term antiretroviral therapy in people with HIV. Using immunoSEQ multiplex PCR, the repertoire was profiled, and TCRdb retains in-frame clones only, with some absent. Here the sample spans about 25,000 clones, less than 80% being singletons. The input for sequencing was unsorted PBMCs, taken 1.1 years before starting antiretroviral therapy. These receptor sequences come from a woman between 40 and 50 years old with HIV. Each CDR3 is given with its conserved first and last residue. Each record gives: D gene, J gene, clone size, V gene, CDR3 DNA, CDR3 protein. The D gene is left open where the match is weak. The size of a clone is reported for some rows only, either as once, few or many, or as a class for expanded clones.

>-|TRBJ2-2|once|TRBV4-2
TGTGCCAGCAGACAGGGAGTGGGGACCGGGGAGCTGTTTTTT
CASRQGVGTGELFF
>-|TRBJ1-1|-|TRBV7-6
TGTGCCAGCAGCTTCACGGGGATAGGGAACACTGAAGCTTTCTTT
CASSFTGIGNTEAFF
>-|TRBJ2-5|-|TRBV5-1
TGCGCCAGCAGCCCCCCGCAAGGGGGTGGAGAGACCCAGTACTTC
CASSPPQGGGETQYF
>-|TRBJ1-2|-|TRBV6-1
TGTGCCAGCAGTGAGTTACGTCAGTACTATGGCTACACCTTC
CASSELRQYYGYTF
>TRBD1|TRBJ2-7|-|TRBV6-6
TGTGCCAGCAGTTACTCTAGTGCGGACAGGTATTACGAGCAGTACTTC
CASSYSSADRYYEQYF
>TRBD1|TRBJ1-2|few|TRBV6-5
TGTGCCAGCAGTCCGAACAGGGGCAATGGCTACACCTTC
CASSPNRGNGYTF
>-|TRBJ1-1|-|TRBV6-6
TGTGCCAGCGGACGGAGCTTTACTGAAGCTTTCTTT
CASGRSFTEAFF
>-|TRBJ1-6|few|TRBV30
TGTGCCTGGGGGCCGGGGCCTCTTAATTCACCCCTCCACTTT
CAWGPGPLNSPLHF
>-|TRBJ1-1|-|TRBV6-5
TGTGCCAGCACCCAAAGTTTGAACACTGAAGCTTTCTTT
CASTQSLNTEAFF
>-|TRBJ2-7|-|TRBV7-2
TGTGCCAGCAGCCTAAATCTGGGGGAGATCGACGAGCAGTACTTC
CASSLNLGEIDEQYF
>-|TRBJ2-3|-|TRBV2
TGTGCCAGCAGTGGCGTAGATACGCAGTATTTT
CASSGVDTQYF
>TRBD1|TRBJ2-2|-|TRBV29-1
TGCAGCGTTGACGCCTGGACAGGGAATGGGGAGCTGTTTTTT
CSVDAWTGNGELFF
>TRBD1|TRBJ2-7|-|TRBV29-1
TGCAGCGCCAAAGGACAGGGAGGCGAGCAGTACTTC
CSAKGQGGEQYF
>TRBD1|TRBJ2-1|-|TRBV27
TGTGCCAGCAGTTTACTCCCGGACAGGGGGCCGGGTGATGAGCAGTTCTTC
CASSLLPDRGPGDEQFF
>-|TRBJ2-2|few|TRBV18
TGTGCCAGCTCACCTTTGGACACCGGGGAGCTGTTTTTT
CASSPLDTGELFF
>-|TRBJ1-4|-|TRBV7-9
TGTGCCAGCAGCTTACATGAAAAACTGTTTTTT
CASSLHEKLFF
>-|TRBJ1-3|-|TRBV5-4
TGTGCCAGCAGCCCGGGGAGCAGGGGATCGTGGGGAAACACCATATATTTT
CASSPGSRGSWGNTIYF
>-|TRBJ2-3|-|TRBV13
TGTGCCAGCAGCTTAGGGAGCGGGCCTGAGGATACGCAGTATTTT
CASSLGSGPEDTQYF
>TRBD1|TRBJ2-1|-|TRBV7-9
TGTGCCAGCAGCTTTACAGGACAGGGCATATCCAATAATGAGCAGTTCTTC
CASSFTGQGISNNEQFF
>-|TRBJ2-7|-|TRBV13
TGTGCCAGCAGCTTAAGTGCCAAGTCTTACGAGCAGTACTTC
CASSLSAKSYEQYF
>-|TRBJ2-7|-|TRBV18
TGTGCCAGCTCACCAAACGACGGAACCTACGAGCAGTACTTC
CASSPNDGTYEQYF
>-|TRBJ2-2|-|TRBV7-9
TGTGCCAGCAGCTTAAGACAGCAAGCGAACACCGGGGAGCTGTTTTTT
CASSLRQQANTGELFF
>-|TRBJ1-5|-|TRBV19
TGTGCCAGTAGTATAGGAGGCGGACTGAATCAGCCCCAGCATTTT
CASSIGGGLNQPQHF
>-|TRBJ2-1|-|TRBV7-9
TGTGCCAGCAGCTTAGAAGGTGGAGCGGGTCAGTTCTTC
CASSLEGGAGQFF
>-|TRBJ2-3|-|TRBV7-2
TGTGCCAGCAGCTTTGTGGAGCCGGGCACAGATACGCAGTATTTT
CASSFVEPGTDTQYF
>-|TRBJ2-7|-|TRBV30
TGTGCCTGGAGTGTACTCGACACCTCCTACGAGCAGTACTTC
CAWSVLDTSYEQYF
>-|TRBJ1-2|few|TRBV19
TGTGCCAGCTTTCACTATGGCTACACCTTC
CASFHYGYTF